A single sample is the source of the 8 T cell receptor beta chains below, sequenced in a study of identifying expanded T cells in peripheral blood. Clones were read by immunoSEQ multiplex PCR, and TCRdb kept only the in-frame ones, dropping some. The table shows tens of thousands of clones, with about 89% occurring only once. Sequences were obtained from blood. All receptors come from a person aged 18 to 70 in good health.

The chain couples TRBV5-1 to TRBJ2-5; the match to TRBD1 covers 11 bases. The CDR3 has 15 residues. V was clipped by 5 bases and J by 1 base; unmatched bases: 4. The germline CDR1 and CDR2 sequences are SGHRS and YFSETQ. The chain's CDR3 is CASSRGTGGQETQYF. DNA for the CDR3: TGCGCCAGCAGTAGGGGGACAGGGGGCCAAGAGACCCAGTACTTC.

V is TRBV10-3 and J is TRBJ2-3, with D perhaps TRBD2 (6 bases). The CDR3 runs to 14 residues. V lost 8 bases and J 2 bases, leaving 14 bases between the germline ends. CDR1 and CDR2 (germline): ENHRY, SYGVKD. CDR3 residues: CAISGSKPTDTQYF. CDR3 bases: TGTGCCATCTCCGGGAGTAAACCCACAGATACGCAGTATTTT.

The chain employs TRBV6-5 and TRBJ2-7, with a weak D call TRBD2 (5 bases). The CDR3 length is 15 residues. V gave up 5 bases and J gave up 4 bases, with 18 bases separating them. Germline V gives CDR1 MNHEY, CDR2 SVGAGI. The CDR3 protein is CASSPTAASGYEQYF. The CDR3 DNA is TGTGCCAGCAGTCCGACTGCGGCGTCGGGATACGAGCAGTACTTC.

The rearrangement uses TRBV6-1 and TRBJ2-7; maybe TRBD2 (5 bases). CDR3 length: 13 amino acids. V shed 8 bases and J shed 0 bases, with 11 bases lying between them. CDR1 and CDR2 from the germline V gene are MNHNS and SASEGT. Here the CDR3 DNA reads TGTGCCAGCTTCACTAGGAGCTCCTACGAGCAGTACTTC. As protein: CASFTRSSYEQYF.

This clone was counted between two and nine times. The chain links TRBV6-1 to TRBJ1-5; 8 bases fit TRBD1. The CDR3 totals 15 residues. Germline trimming cut 2 bases from V and 9 bases from J; bases unmatched to any gene: 9. Germline V gives CDR1 MNHNS, CDR2 SASEGT. The CDR3 DNA reads as TGTGCCAGCAGTGAACAGGGGGCGCAGGGTGGGCCCCAGCATTTT. Encoded protein: CASSEQGAQGGPQHF.

This clone was observed once. The chain is built from TRBV6-1 and TRBJ2-7; D gene unclear. The CDR3 totals 13 residues. CDR1 and CDR2 from the germline V gene are MNHNS and SASEGT. The V and J ends lost 3 bases and 3 bases respectively, with 9 bases between them. Written as DNA, the CDR3 is TGTGCCAGCAGTGAGACCTCCATCTACGAGCAGTACTTC. Residues: CASSETSIYEQYF.

This sequence joins TRBV5-4 and TRBJ2-5; 8 bases map to TRBD2. The V gene's germline CDR1 is SGHNT and CDR2 YYREEE (reference sequence). This CDR3 is built from 14 residues. V shed 4 bases and J 1 base; nucleotides not matched to a gene: 3. CDR3: CASSPGGGQETQYF. The CDR3 coding sequence is TGTGCCAGCAGCCCGGGAGGGGGCCAAGAGACCCAGTACTTC.

The V gene is TRBV27, the J gene TRBJ1-4; D gene unclear. Germline V CDR1 and CDR2: MNHEY, SMNVEV (reference sequence). The CDR3 contains 13 residues. Between the trimmed V and J ends, which lost 4 bases and 4 bases, there was a span of 7 bases. CDR3 amino acids: CASSSGFNEKLFF. In DNA, the CDR3 is TGTGCCAGCAGTTCGGGCTTTAATGAAAAACTGTTTTTT.